This record concerns one T cell receptor beta chain sequence. Germline V CDR1 and CDR2: ENHRY, SYGVKD. V was shortened by 5 bases and J by 0 bases, with 10 bases between the two germline ends. The CDR3 is 14 residues long. Only in-frame clones appear in the TCRdb table, and some are missing; sequencing was by immunoSEQ multiplex PCR. The sample has 30,000 to 50,000 clones; around 80% are singletons. This sample stems from a study of blood T cell repertoires in COVID-19. Sequences were obtained from peripheral blood. The TCR was taken from an elderly man with active or convalescent COVID-19. The V and J genes are TRBV10-3 and TRBJ1-2; maybe TRBD1 (5 bases). CDR3 coding DNA: TGTGCCATCAGTCTACCAGGGTCTAACTATGGCTACACCTTC. Amino acids: CAISLPGSNYGYTF.